This T cell receptor beta chain is from a study of beta chain features in type 1 diabetes. The wider study: No age, gender or cell yield differences were seen between patients and healthy donors.

V dropped 4 bases and J dropped 4 bases, with 14 bases sitting between them. Germline CDR1 and CDR2: SGHRS and YFSETQ. CDR3 length equals 14 residues. Of note for this clone: Its antigen is as yet unknown.

Expressed TCRB transcripts were sequenced because the entire RNA isolate underwent reverse transcription. Roughly 3.6 million reads per sample on average were obtained from naive, central memory and regulatory T cell samples. Assay: immunoSEQ multiplex PCR; the TCRdb copy retains only in-frame clones and omits some. The sample records roughly 150,000 clones, 9% to 10% being singletons. Study-wide results and caveats: More deletions and fewer insertions at VDJ junctions were found in patients with type 1 diabetes. A greater similarity of naive, central memory and Treg TCRB repertoires was seen among patients than among healthy donors. Shortening of TCRB CDR3s, moderate but significant, appeared in all four CD4+ subsets of Type 1 diabetes patients.

The chain joins TRBV5-1 to TRBJ1-2; D remains unclear. The receptor's source is a woman younger than 45 with type 1 diabetes. The sample consisted of central memory CD4+ T cells from blood. CDR3 DNA sequence: TGCGCCAGCAGCCCTCCCGCGGAGGGCTATGGCTACACCTTC. As protein: CASSPPAEGYGYTF.